Listed here is a single T cell receptor beta chain. This clone's antigen is unknown. Nothing much larger sits one base from this clone, and base qualities are not available. The immunoSEQ Assay, a bias-controlled multiplex PCR, was used to amplify TCRbeta CDR3 regions from genomic DNA. On the study's bioinformatics: Within the assay, amplification of reference gene primers was used to estimate how many nucleated cells each sample contained. To quantify the absolute abundance of each unique TCRbeta CDR3 rearrangement, sequence reads were collapsed and filtered. For each sample, productive Simpson clonality was calculated as the square root of Simpson's diversity index over productive rearrangements. Drawn from immuneACCESS, this table holds only the in-frame rearrangements with V and J called that TCRdb kept. Clones are partly lost; checked studies trace under half to an unresolved V gene and leave the rest unexplained. V and J calls and clone size are given by that table; D and trimming were obtained from the DNA. The sample table records about 120,000 clones; 78% of these occur just once. 2% to 2.5% of the sample comes from the top ten.

Trimming at the junction amounts to 2 bases on V and 4 bases on J, and the germline ends lie 18 bases apart. The CDR3, from cysteine to phenylalanine, totals 17 residues. The sequence is cut down to CDR3 DNA, 51 bases in frame from base 1. CDR1 and CDR2 are read off the germline V gene as MNHNS and SASEGT. This record belongs to a study of blood T cell repertoires in COVID-19 (dated by TCRdb to about 2020). Concerning the study at large: Samples covering the acute and convalescent phases of COVID-19 were provided by collaborators in the United States, Italy and Spain. The material from the prospective study consisted of cDNA or gDNA derived from T cells, B-cell-depleted T cells, or PBMCs. Deeply sampled blood TCRbeta repertoires from subjects exposed to, actively infected with, or recovered from COVID-19 were included in the dataset. The repertoires were released in a freely available public database intended as a resource for research on the immune response to SARS-CoV-2. Samples were obtained from the ongoing ImmuneRACE study (first 160 participants) and from about 1,300 subjects provided by 6 global collaborators. Nearly every sample came with metadata listing a de-identified subject ID, COVID-19 status, age in years and sex. Where HLA class I and class II types were available, the types were taken from metadata supplied by the sample provider, not from assay-based typing. General study outcomes and caveats: The amount of clinical and demographic metadata varied by source and participant and was provided uncurated.

The collaborating institutions used their own protocols to collect whole blood in K2EDTA tubes. For TCRbeta analysis, collaborator samples were shipped as frozen whole blood, as isolated PBMCs, or as DNA extracted from either sample type. The receptor was derived from a man aged 65 to 79 with acute or convalescent COVID-19. The chain is made from TRBV6-1 and TRBJ1-5, with an unclear D gene assignment. The source material was peripheral blood. The CDR3 here reads CASSEPRGRYDNQPQHF. The DNA reads as follows: TGTGCCAGCAGTGAACCTCGAGGGAGGTACGATAATCAGCCCCAGCATTTT.